Listed below are T cell receptor beta chains from one sample, sequenced in a study of CD8 T cells in ankylosing spondylitis. Each CDR3 protein is one row after TCRdb ran MiXCR on the 5' RACE reads. Among fewer than 250,000 distinct CDR3 sequences listed, 8% to 11% were seen once. Sequencing used blood, either unsorted or a sorted T cell fraction (not recorded which). These receptors were collected from a male donor with ankylosing spondylitis or in good health (not recorded which). Both conserved end residues are part of each CDR3. D genes are given only for firm matches. A row's size may be missing; if present it is once, few, many or a size class.

V gene	D gene	clone size	J gene	CDR3 length	CDR3 DNA	CDR3 protein
TRBV28	.	few	TRBJ1-3	16	TGTGCCAGCAGACTTACCGTCGGGGGGCTTGGAAACACCATATATTTT	CASRLTVGGLGNTIYF
TRBV19	.	few	TRBJ2-3	15	TGTGCCAGTAGTACCTCGGGGGTCCACACAGATACGCAGTATTTT	CASSTSGVHTDTQYF
TRBV12-3/TRBV12-4	.	many	TRBJ1-2	13	TGTGCCAGCAGGAGACAGGTGGGGGATGGCTACACCTTC	CASRRQVGDGYTF
TRBV5-1	TRBD1	few	TRBJ2-5	14	TGCGCCAGCAGCTTGGGGGACAGTATGGAGACCCAGTACTTC	CASSLGDSMETQYF
TRBV5-1	.	many	TRBJ2-1	16	TGCGCCAGCAGCGCAGCACGGGGGGCCTCCTACAATGAGCAGTTCTTC	CASSAARGASYNEQFF
TRBV19	TRBD1	few	TRBJ2-7	14	TGTGCCAGTAGTGCCAGGGGGCACAACTACGAGCAGTACTTC	CASSARGHNYEQYF
TRBV6-1	.	few	TRBJ1-2	13	TGTGCCAGCAGTGAAGGGGGGTACTATGGCTACACCTTC	CASSEGGYYGYTF
TRBV4-2	.	many	TRBJ1-4	16	TGTGCCAGCAGCCAAGGGTGGTCTTCCGAGGATGAAAAACTGTTTTTT	CASSQGWSSEDEKLFF
TRBV7-6	.	few	TRBJ2-7	12	TGTGCCAGCAGCTCCAATTATCCCGAGCAGTACTTC	CASSSNYPEQYF
TRBV28	TRBD1	many	TRBJ2-3	16	TGTGCCAGCACCACCCCAACAGGGGTCGGCACAGATACGCAGTATTTT	CASTTPTGVGTDTQYF
TRBV6-1	.	many	TRBJ2-1	15	TGTGCCAGCAAGGGAGGACAGACATCCTACAATGAGCAGTTCTTC	CASKGGQTSYNEQFF
TRBV30	.	.	TRBJ2-1	11	TGTGCCTGGAGTGTAGTAGGGGAGCAGTTCTTC	CAWSVVGEQFF
TRBV12-3/TRBV12-4	.	.	TRBJ1-5	15	TGTGCCAGCAGCGCAGACGGGACAACTAATCAGCCCCAGCATTTT	CASSADGTTNQPQHF
TRBV9	.	.	TRBJ1-2	15	TGTGCCAGCAGCGTAGGGCAGAATACTAACTATGGCTACACCTTC	CASSVGQNTNYGYTF
TRBV29-1	TRBD1	many	TRBJ2-7	15	TGCAGCGTTGCAACAGGGGGCCCTCCATCCTACGAGCAGTACTTC	CSVATGGPPSYEQYF
TRBV7-2	.	many	TRBJ1-5	13	TGTGCCAGCAGCTTCGTTGGGGATCAGCCCCAGCATTTT	CASSFVGDQPQHF
TRBV9	.	many	TRBJ2-3	15	TGTGCCAGCACCCCACAGGGTTTTCCCACAGATACGCAGTATTTT	CASTPQGFPTDTQYF
TRBV5-1	.	many	TRBJ1-5	14	TGCGCCAGCAGCTTGTCAGGGGAGAATCAGCCCCAGCATTTT	CASSLSGENQPQHF
TRBV12-3/TRBV12-4	.	many	TRBJ1-2	15	TGTGCCAGCAGTTTCGGGCGGCTGTTGAGCGGTGGCTACACCTTC	CASSFGRLLSGGYTF
TRBV7-9	TRBD1	many	TRBJ2-7	14	TGTGCCAGCAGCTTGGGACAGGGGATCCACGAGCAGTACTTC	CASSLGQGIHEQYF
TRBV19	.	.	TRBJ2-3	16	TGTGCCAGTAGTATCCAGGGAGGCACTCGGGGCGATACGCAGTATTTT	CASSIQGGTRGDTQYF
TRBV7-9	TRBD1	many	TRBJ1-2	12	TGTGCCAGCAGGGGGACAGGGGACGGCTACACCTTC	CASRGTGDGYTF
TRBV20-1	.	many	TRBJ2-1	14	TGCAGTGCTAGAGAGGCCGGTGCCTACAATGAGCAGTTCTTC	CSAREAGAYNEQFF
TRBV29-1	.	many	TRBJ2-1	12	TGCAGCGTTGAAGGTCCCAACAATGAGCAGTTCTTC	CSVEGPNNEQFF
TRBV28	TRBD1	many	TRBJ1-3	16	TGTGCCAGCAGCGCGACAGGGGGAAATTTCGGAAACACCATATATTTT	CASSATGGNFGNTIYF
TRBV14	.	few	TRBJ2-1	15	TGTGCCAGCAGCCAAGGGGTGAGGGAGTCACGTGAGCAGTTCTTC	CASSQGVRESREQFF
TRBV19	.	.	TRBJ2-1	12	TGTGCCAGTAGTCTCCCGGGGGCAGGGCAGTTCTTC	CASSLPGAGQFF
TRBV24-1	.	.	TRBJ2-1	12	TGTGCCACCAGTGATTTCAGGCTTGAGCAGTTCTTC	CATSDFRLEQFF
TRBV7-3	TRBD2	few	TRBJ2-1	16	TGTGCCAGCAGCGTGATTAGCGGGGGGGTCCACAATGAGCAGTTCTTC	CASSVISGGVHNEQFF
TRBV5-1	.	many	TRBJ1-1	14	TGCGCCAGCAGCCCTGCCCTCGTGAACACTGAAGCTTTCTTT	CASSPALVNTEAFF
TRBV5-1	TRBD1	few	TRBJ1-1	16	TGCGCCAGCAGCTACCGACAGGGGGCCATGAACACTGAAGCTTTCTTT	CASSYRQGAMNTEAFF
TRBV29-1	TRBD1	many	TRBJ2-1	15	TGCAGCGTTCGGAAATGGGACAGGCAGACCAATGAGCAGTTCTTC	CSVRKWDRQTNEQFF
TRBV7-2	.	many	TRBJ2-7	13	TGTGCCAGCAGACTCTCCCTGGCCTACGAGCAGTACTTC	CASRLSLAYEQYF
TRBV6-6	.	once	TRBJ1-2	13	TGTGCCAGCAGGCCCCGGGGGGGCGGCGGCTACACCTTC	CASRPRGGGGYTF
TRBV5-1	TRBD2	.	TRBJ2-5	15	TGCGCCAGCAGCTTGGAAGGGCGGGGGAGGGAGACCCAGTACTTC	CASSLEGRGRETQYF
TRBV6-5	TRBD1	few	TRBJ2-7	14	TGTGCCAGCAGTACCGACAGGGTAAGGTACGAGCAGTACTTC	CASSTDRVRYEQYF
TRBV9	.	.	TRBJ2-7	14	TGTGCCAGCACCCCGGGGGGCAATATCTACGAGCAGTACTTC	CASTPGGNIYEQYF
TRBV20-1	.	many	TRBJ1-2	16	TGCAGTGCTAGGTGGGACCCCCCCGAGGGCCCCTATGGCTACACCTTC	CSARWDPPEGPYGYTF
TRBV24-1	.	few	TRBJ2-7	12	TGTGCCACCAGTGTCACTGACTACGAGCAGTACTTC	CATSVTDYEQYF
TRBV30	TRBD1	many	TRBJ1-2	12	TGTGCCTGGAGTGGGACAGGTTATGGCTACACCTTC	CAWSGTGYGYTF
TRBV27	.	once	TRBJ2-3	16	TGTGCCAGCAGTGCGAGTGACACGCTGGGTACAGATACGCAGTATTTT	CASSASDTLGTDTQYF
TRBV5-6	.	few	TRBJ2-5	16	TGTGCCAGCAGCTTAGTAGGCCGGGGTAGCCAAGAGACCCAGTACTTC	CASSLVGRGSQETQYF
TRBV5-1	TRBD2	many	TRBJ2-3	15	TGCGCCAGCAGCTTGAGGGGACTAGAAATTGATACGCAGTATTTT	CASSLRGLEIDTQYF
TRBV3-1	.	.	TRBJ2-5	13	TGTGCCAGCAGCCATTTAGATGTCGACTCTCAGTACTTC	CASSHLDVDSQYF
TRBV7-8	.	.	TRBJ1-2	15	TGTGCCAGCAGCTTGGGGACCGGGTACAACTATGGCTACACCTTC	CASSLGTGYNYGYTF
TRBV2	.	many	TRBJ1-2	16	TGTGCCAGCAGCAGGGGCGCGACAGAATACAACTATGGCTACACCTTC	CASSRGATEYNYGYTF
TRBV19	.	once	TRBJ2-1	11	TGTGCCAGTAGTCGGTGGGATGAGCAGTTCTTC	CASSRWDEQFF
TRBV10-3	.	.	TRBJ2-1	14	TGTGCCGGAAGGCCCGGGGTAGAGGGCAATGAGCAGTTCTTC	CAGRPGVEGNEQFF
TRBV20-1	TRBD2	many	TRBJ2-5	15	TGCAGTGCTAGAGATCCGCGGGGGGCGGTAGAGACCCAGTACTTC	CSARDPRGAVETQYF
TRBV18	.	few	TRBJ2-7	14	TGTGCCAGCTCACCAGGACAGAACTCCTACGAGCAGTACTTC	CASSPGQNSYEQYF
TRBV5-1	.	many	TRBJ1-6	18	TGCGCCAGCAGCTTGAGCACAGGCAGGAGCTCCTATAATTCACCCCTCCACTTT	CASSLSTGRSSYNSPLHF
TRBV5-1	.	many	TRBJ2-7	14	TGCGCCACCTTGTTGACAGGAATCTCCTACGAGCAGTACTTC	CATLLTGISYEQYF
TRBV5-1	TRBD1	many	TRBJ1-2	15	TGCGCCAGCAGCTTATACCAGGGGGCTAACTATGGCTACACCTTC	CASSLYQGANYGYTF
TRBV12-5	.	.	TRBJ2-3	15	TGTGCTAGTGGTTTGGTGCCAGGGAGCACAGATACGCAGTATTTT	CASGLVPGSTDTQYF